This T cell receptor (beta chain) was captured in a study of T cell clonotyping in hematopoietic cell transplantation. This CDR3 contains 14 residues. The ends lost 6 bases at V and 4 bases at J; junction bases unmatched: 8. In germline, CDR1 is LNHDA, CDR2 SQIVND (reference sequence). Profiled with immunoSEQ multiplex PCR; TCRdb holds only in-frame clones, not every one. This sample has more than 55,000 clones, with around 94% found just once. The V call is TRBV19, the J call TRBJ1-2; TRBD1 matches 7 bases. The sequenced sample was peripheral blood mononuclear cells. This clonotype was sampled from a man aged 50-59 years in good health. Some clones in this sample may be carry-over from other donors' samples. The CDR3, as DNA: TGTGCCAGTAGCTTCCGCTCAGGGGGCTATGGCTACACCTTC. Translated: CASSFRSGGYGYTF. The full variable domain, rest sourced from reference TRBV19 and TRBJ1-2, is DGGITQSPKYLFRKEGQNVTLSCEQNLNHDAMYWYRQDPGQGLRLIYYSQIVNDFQKGDIAEGYSVSREKKESFPLTVTSAQKNPTAFYLCASSFRSGGYGYTFGSGTRLTVV.